This T cell receptor (beta chain) was sequenced in a study of molecular identifiers for immune sequencing clone quantification. Background on the study: In replicates, RNA from around 20,000 or 100,000 naive CD8 cells was divided five ways and four parts were sequenced.

Naive CD8 T cells were sorted, and the gate applied was CD8+CD4-CCR7+CD45RA+. This clonotype occurred a few times. Its antigen is not known. The CDR3 has 15 residues. TCRdb passed the PCR reads through MiXCR, listing each CDR3 protein once. The profile covers over 300,000 distinct CDR3 sequences, with under 25% appearing a single time and 0.65% to 0.75% taken by the ten largest. General study points: Clones that had above 20 RNA copies took up over 99% of effector molecules but under 1% in naive cells.

The sequencing sample was made of naive CD8+ T cells from blood, with Jurkat cell RNA spiked in. Subset denoted: FACS-sorted CD8+CD4-CCR7+CD45RA+ naive T cells. The J gene is TRBJ2-3, the V gene TRBV21-1; the table assigns TRBD1, which was not confirmed against the DNA. TRBV21-1 represents a pseudogene. The TCR comes from a human donor in good health. Some libraries in this study had Jurkat cell RNA spiked in. The CDR3 nucleotides read TGTGCCAGCAGCAACCCCAGGGGGCGCACAGATACGCAGTATTTT. Translation gives CASSNPRGRTDTQYF.